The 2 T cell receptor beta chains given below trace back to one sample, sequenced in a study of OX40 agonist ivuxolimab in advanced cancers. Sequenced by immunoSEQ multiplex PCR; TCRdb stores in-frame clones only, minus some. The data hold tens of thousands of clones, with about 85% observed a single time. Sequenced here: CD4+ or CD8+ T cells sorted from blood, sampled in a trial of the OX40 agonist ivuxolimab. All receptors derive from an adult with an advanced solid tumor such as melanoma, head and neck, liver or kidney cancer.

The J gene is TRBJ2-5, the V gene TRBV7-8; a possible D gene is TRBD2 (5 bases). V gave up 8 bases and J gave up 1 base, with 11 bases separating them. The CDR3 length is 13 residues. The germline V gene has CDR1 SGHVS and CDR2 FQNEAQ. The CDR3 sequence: CASGGRGQETQYF. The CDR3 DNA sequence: TGTGCCAGCGGCGGGCGTGGCCAAGAGACCCAGTACTTC.

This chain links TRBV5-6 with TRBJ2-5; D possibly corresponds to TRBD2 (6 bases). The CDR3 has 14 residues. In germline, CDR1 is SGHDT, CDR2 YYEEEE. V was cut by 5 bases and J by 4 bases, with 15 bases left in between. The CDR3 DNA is TGTGCCAGCAGTTACCGACTAGGCTCAGAGACCCAGTACTTC. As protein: CASSYRLGSETQYF.